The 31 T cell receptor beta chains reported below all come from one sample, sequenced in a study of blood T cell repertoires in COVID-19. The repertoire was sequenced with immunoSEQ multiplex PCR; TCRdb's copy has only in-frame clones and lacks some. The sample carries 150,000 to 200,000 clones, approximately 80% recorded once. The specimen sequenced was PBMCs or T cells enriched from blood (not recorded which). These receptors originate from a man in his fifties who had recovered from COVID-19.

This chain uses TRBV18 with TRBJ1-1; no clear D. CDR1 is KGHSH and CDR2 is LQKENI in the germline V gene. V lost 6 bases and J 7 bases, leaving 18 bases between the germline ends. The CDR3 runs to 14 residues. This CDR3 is CASSAEALAFEAFF. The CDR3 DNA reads TGTGCCAGCTCCGCCGAGGCCCTGGCTTTTGAAGCTTTCTTT.

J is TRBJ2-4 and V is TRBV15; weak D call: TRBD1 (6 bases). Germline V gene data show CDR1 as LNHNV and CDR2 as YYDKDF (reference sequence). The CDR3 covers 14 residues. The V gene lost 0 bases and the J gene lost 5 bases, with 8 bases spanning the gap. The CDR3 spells CATSRERTENIQYF. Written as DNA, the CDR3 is TGTGCCACCAGCAGAGAAAGGACAGAAAACATTCAGTACTTC.

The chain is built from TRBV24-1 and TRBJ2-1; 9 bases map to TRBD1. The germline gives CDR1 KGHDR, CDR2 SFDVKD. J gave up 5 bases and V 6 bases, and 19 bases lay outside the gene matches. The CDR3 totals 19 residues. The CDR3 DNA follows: TGTGCCACCAGTTCGAGACTTAGTTGGGGGGGACAGGGCCACAATGAGCAGTTCTTC. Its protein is CATSSRLSWGGQGHNEQFF.

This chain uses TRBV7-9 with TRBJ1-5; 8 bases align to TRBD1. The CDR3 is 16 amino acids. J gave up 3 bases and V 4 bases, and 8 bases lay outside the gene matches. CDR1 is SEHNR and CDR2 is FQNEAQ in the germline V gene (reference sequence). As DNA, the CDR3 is TGTGCCAGCAGCTCCTACCAGGGGGCCTACAATCAGCCCCAGCATTTT. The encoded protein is CASSSYQGAYNQPQHF. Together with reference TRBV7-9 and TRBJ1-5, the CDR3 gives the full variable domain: DTGVSQNPRHKITKRGQNVTFRCDPISEHNRLYWYRQTLGQGPEFLTYFQNEAQLEKSRLLSDRFSAERPKGSFSTLEIQRTEQGDSAMYLCASSSYQGAYNQPQHFGDGTRLSIL.

CDR3 protein: CASSSPGTLNTEAFF. CDR3 coding DNA: TGTGCCAGCAGCTCCCCGGGGACATTGAACACTGAAGCTTTCTTT. The V call is TRBV7-9, the J call TRBJ1-1, with a weak D call TRBD1 (6 bases). CDR3 length: 15 residues. Trimming removed 4 bases from V and 0 bases from J, with 12 bases in between. CDR1 and CDR2 (germline): SEHNR, FQNEAQ (reference sequence).

CDR3 bases: TGTGCCAGCAGTTCCCGGGGGGGATATTCACCCCTCCACTTT. Encoded protein: CASSSRGGYSPLHF. The chain uses TRBV11-2 and TRBJ1-6; D perhaps matches TRBD1 (5 bases). This CDR3 has 14 residues. Germline V lookup: CDR1 SGHAT, CDR2 FQNNGV. Trimming cost V 6 bases and J 8 bases, with 14 bases left between them. The full variable domain, rest sourced from reference TRBV11-2 and TRBJ1-6, is EAGVAQSPRYKIIEKRQSVAFWCNPISGHATLYWYQQILGQGPKLLIQFQNNGVVDDSQLPKDRFSAERLKGVDSTLKIQPAKLEDSAVYLCASSSRGGYSPLHFGNGTRLTVT.

DNA for the CDR3: TGCAGCGTTGCTTCGGGACTTTACAACACCGGGGAGCTGTTTTTT. This gives the protein CSVASGLYNTGELFF. V usage is TRBV29-1 and J usage is TRBJ2-2; tentative D call: TRBD2 (6 bases). The CDR3 has 15 residues. The ends were cut back, 4 bases at V and 2 bases at J, with 14 bases in the middle. Germline CDR1 reads SQVTM; CDR2 reads ANQGSEA.

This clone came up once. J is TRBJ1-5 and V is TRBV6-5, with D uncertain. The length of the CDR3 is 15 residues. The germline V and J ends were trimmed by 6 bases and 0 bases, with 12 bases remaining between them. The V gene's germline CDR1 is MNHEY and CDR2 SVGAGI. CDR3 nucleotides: TGTGCCAGCAGACTGACTCATTATAGCAATCAGCCCCAGCATTTT. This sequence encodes CASRLTHYSNQPQHF.

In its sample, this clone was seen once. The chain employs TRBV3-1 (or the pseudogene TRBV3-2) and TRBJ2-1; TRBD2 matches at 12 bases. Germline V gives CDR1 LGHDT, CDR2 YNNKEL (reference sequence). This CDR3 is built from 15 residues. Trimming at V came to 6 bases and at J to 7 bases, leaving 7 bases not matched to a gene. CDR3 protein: CASSPSGGAGNEQFF. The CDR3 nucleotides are TGTGCCAGCAGTCCTAGCGGGGGGGCCGGGAATGAGCAGTTCTTC.

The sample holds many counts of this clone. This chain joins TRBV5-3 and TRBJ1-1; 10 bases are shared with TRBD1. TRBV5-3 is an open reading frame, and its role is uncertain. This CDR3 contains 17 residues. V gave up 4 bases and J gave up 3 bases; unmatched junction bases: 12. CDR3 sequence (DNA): TGTGCCAGAAGCGAACCGGACAGGGGGAAGAGGGACACTGAAGCTTTCTTT. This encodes CARSEPDRGKRDTEAFF.

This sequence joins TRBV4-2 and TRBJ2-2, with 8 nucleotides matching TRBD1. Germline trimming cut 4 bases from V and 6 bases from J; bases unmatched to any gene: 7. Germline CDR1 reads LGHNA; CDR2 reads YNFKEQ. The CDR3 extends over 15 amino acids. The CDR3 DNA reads TGTGCCAGCAGCCCGAGGGACAGGACCCCCGGGGAGCTGTTTTTT. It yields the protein CASSPRDRTPGELFF.

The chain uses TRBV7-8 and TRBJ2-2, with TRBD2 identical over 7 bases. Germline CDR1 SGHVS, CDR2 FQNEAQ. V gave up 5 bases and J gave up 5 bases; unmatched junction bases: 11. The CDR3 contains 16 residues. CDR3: CASSPRSGAGTGELFF. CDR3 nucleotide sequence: TGTGCCAGCAGCCCACGAAGCGGGGCCGGGACCGGGGAGCTGTTTTTT. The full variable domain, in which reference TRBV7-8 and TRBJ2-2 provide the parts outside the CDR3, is GAGVSQSPRYKVAKRGQDVALRCDPISGHVSLFWYQQALGQGPEFLTYFQNEAQLDKSGLPSDRFFAERPEGSVSTLKIQRTQQEDSAVYLCASSPRSGAGTGELFFGEGSRLTVL.

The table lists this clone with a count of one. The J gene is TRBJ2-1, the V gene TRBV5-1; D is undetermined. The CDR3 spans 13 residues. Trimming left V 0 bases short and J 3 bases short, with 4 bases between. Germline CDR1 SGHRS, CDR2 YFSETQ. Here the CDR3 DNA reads TGCGCCAGCAGCTTGGGTAGCTACAATGAGCAGTTCTTC. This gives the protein CASSLGSYNEQFF.

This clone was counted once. The CDR3 DNA sequence: TGCGCCAGCAGCCAATATGTATCGACAGGGCCCGCTTCCTATGGCTACACCTTC. Translation: CASSQYVSTGPASYGYTF. The chain joins TRBV4-1 to TRBJ1-2; 7 bases match TRBD1. The CDR3 totals 18 residues. In germline, CDR1 is MGHRA, CDR2 YSYEKL. V shed 2 bases and J 4 bases; nucleotides not matched to a gene: 16.

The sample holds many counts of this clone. CDR3 nucleotide sequence: TGTGCCAGCAGTAAATCCGGGACAGGGGGCTACGAGCAGTACTTC. It is translated as CASSKSGTGGYEQYF. V and J are TRBV6-2 or TRBV6-3 and TRBJ2-7, with 11 bases that match TRBD1. After removal of 5 bases from V and 3 bases from J, the junction contained 6 bases not matched to a gene. This CDR3 has 15 amino acids. In germline, CDR1 is MNHEY, CDR2 SVGEGT.

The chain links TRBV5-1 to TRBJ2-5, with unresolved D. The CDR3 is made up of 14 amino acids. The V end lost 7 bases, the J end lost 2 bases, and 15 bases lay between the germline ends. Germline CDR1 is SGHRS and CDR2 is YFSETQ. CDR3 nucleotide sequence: TGCGCCAGCTCCTTCTCGTCGGAGCAAGAGACCCAGTACTTC. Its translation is CASSFSSEQETQYF.

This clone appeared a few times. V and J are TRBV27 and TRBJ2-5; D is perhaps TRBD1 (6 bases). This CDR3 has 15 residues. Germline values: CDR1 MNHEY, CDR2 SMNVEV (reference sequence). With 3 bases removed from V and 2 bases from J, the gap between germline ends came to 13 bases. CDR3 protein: CASSFLGTKQETQYF. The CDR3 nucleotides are TGTGCCAGCAGTTTCCTTGGGACAAAACAAGAGACCCAGTACTTC.

Here the CDR3 DNA reads TGTGCCAGCAGGGATCCAGTGCGGTTGCATTTT. Translated, it gives CASRDPVRLHF. This chain connects TRBV28 to TRBJ1-5; no clear D. Per the germline V gene, CDR1 is MDHEN and CDR2 is SYDVKM. The CDR3 length is 11 residues. V shed 6 bases and J shed 15 bases, with 15 bases lying between them.

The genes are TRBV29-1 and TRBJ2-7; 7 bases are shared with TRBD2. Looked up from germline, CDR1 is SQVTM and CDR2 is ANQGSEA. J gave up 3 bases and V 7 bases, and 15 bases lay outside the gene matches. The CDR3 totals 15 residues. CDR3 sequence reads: CSAGGGQGEVYEQYF. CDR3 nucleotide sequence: TGCAGCGCCGGGGGAGGGCAGGGTGAAGTCTACGAGCAGTACTTC.

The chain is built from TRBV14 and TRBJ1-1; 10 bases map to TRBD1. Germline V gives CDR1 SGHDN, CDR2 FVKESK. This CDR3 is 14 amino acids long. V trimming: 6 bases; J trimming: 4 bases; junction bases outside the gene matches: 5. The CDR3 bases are TGTGCCAGCAGGACAGGGGGCCCCAGCACTGAAGCTTTCTTT. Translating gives CASRTGGPSTEAFF.

CDR3 sequence: CAISTKRELLGEQFF. The CDR3 DNA reads as TGTGCCATCAGCACGAAGCGGGAGCTTCTGGGGGAGCAGTTCTTC. This chain uses TRBV10-3 with TRBJ2-1; 8 nucleotides match TRBD2. The germline gives CDR1 ENHRY, CDR2 SYGVKD. The ends lost 6 bases at V and 10 bases at J; junction bases unmatched: 14. The CDR3 consists of 15 residues.

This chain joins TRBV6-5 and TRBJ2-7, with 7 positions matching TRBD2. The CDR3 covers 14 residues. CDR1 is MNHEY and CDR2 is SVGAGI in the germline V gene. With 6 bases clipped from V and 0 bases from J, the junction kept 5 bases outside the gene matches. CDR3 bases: TGTGCCAGCAGCCCGAGCGGGGCCTCCTACGAGCAGTACTTC. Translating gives CASSPSGASYEQYF.

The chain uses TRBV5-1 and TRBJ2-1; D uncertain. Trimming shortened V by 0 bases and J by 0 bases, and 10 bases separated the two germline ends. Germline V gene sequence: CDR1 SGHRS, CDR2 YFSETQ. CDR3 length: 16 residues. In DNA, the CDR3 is TGCGCCAGCAGCTTGGCCCGTAGTAGCTCCTACAATGAGCAGTTCTTC. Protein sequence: CASSLARSSSYNEQFF.

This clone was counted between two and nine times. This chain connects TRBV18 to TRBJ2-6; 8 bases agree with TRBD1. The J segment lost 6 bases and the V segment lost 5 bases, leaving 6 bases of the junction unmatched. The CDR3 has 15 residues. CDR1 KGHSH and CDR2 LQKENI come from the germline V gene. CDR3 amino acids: CASSVQGAEANVLTF. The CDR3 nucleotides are TGTGCCAGCTCAGTCCAGGGGGCCGAGGCCAACGTCCTGACTTTC. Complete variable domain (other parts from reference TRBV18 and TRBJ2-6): NAGVMQNPRHLVRRRGQEARLRCSPMKGHSHVYWYRQLPEEGLKFMVYLQKENIIDESGMPKERFSAEFPKEGPSILRIQQVVRGDSAAYFCASSVQGAEANVLTFGAGSRLTVL.

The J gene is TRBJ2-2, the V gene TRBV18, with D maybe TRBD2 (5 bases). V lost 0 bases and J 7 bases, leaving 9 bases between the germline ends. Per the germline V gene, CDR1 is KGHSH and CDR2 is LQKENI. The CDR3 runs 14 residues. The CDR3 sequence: CASSPPGLFGELFF. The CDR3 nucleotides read TGTGCCAGCTCACCACCAGGACTTTTCGGGGAGCTGTTTTTT.

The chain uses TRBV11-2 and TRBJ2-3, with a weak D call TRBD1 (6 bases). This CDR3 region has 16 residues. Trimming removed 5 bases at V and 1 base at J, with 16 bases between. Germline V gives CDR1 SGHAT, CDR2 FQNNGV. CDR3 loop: CASSEIQGTGTDTQYF. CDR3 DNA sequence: TGTGCCAGCAGCGAGATACAGGGAACGGGCACAGATACGCAGTATTTT.

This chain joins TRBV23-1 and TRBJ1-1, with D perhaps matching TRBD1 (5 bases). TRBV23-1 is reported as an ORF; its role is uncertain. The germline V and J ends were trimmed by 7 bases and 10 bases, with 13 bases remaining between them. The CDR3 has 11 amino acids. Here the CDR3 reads CASNREGTAFF. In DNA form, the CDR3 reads TGCGCCAGCAACCGGGAGGGGACAGCTTTCTTT.

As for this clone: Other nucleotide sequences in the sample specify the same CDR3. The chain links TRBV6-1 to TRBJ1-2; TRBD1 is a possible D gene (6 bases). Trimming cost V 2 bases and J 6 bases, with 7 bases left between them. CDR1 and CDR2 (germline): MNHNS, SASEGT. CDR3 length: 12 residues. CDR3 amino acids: CASSERGNGYTF. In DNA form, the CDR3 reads TGTGCCAGCAGTGAAAGGGGGAATGGCTACACCTTC.

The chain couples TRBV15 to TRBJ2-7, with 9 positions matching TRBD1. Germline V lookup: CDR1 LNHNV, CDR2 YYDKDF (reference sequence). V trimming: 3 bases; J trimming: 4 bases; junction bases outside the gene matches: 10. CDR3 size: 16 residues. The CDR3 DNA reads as TGTGCCACCAGCAGTATATCAGGACAGGGGAGATACGAGCAGTACTTC. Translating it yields CATSSISGQGRYEQYF.

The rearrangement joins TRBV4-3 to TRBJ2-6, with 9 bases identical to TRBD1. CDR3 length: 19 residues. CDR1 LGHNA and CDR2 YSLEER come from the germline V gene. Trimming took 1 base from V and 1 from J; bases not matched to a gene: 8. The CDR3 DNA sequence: TGCGCCAGCAGCCAAGTCCTTCAGGACAGGGGTTCTGGGGCCAACGTCCTGACTTTC. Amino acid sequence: CASSQVLQDRGSGANVLTF.

In DNA, the CDR3 is TGTGCCAGCAGTGTTCGGGAAAACACTGAAGCTTTCTTT. It codes for CASSVRENTEAFF. The V gene is TRBV6-4, the J gene TRBJ1-1; D is undetermined. Germline V CDR1 and CDR2: MRHNA, SNTAGT. The CDR3 runs to 13 residues. Trimming took off 4 bases at V and 2 bases at J, with 8 bases between the two ends.